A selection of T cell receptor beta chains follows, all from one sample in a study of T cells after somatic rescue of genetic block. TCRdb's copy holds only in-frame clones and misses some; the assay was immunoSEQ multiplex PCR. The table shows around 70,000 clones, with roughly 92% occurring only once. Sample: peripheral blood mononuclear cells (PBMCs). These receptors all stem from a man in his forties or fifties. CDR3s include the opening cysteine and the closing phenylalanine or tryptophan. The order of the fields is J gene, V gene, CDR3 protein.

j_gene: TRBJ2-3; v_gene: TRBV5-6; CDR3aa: CASSPGLAGSTDTQYF
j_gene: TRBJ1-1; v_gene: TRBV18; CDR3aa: CASSRGQILNTEAFF
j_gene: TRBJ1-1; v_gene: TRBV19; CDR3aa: CASTLAVNTEAFF
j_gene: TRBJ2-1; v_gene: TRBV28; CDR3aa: CASSLGGRGQSSYNEQFF
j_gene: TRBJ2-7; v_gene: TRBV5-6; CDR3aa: CASSAGLAGAYEQYF
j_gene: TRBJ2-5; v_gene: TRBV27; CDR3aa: CASSTHKGTSGRETQYF
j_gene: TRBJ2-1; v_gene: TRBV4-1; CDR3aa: CASAPTSGGTYNEQFF
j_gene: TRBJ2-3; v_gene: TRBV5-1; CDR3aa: CASSLGLALSTDTQYF
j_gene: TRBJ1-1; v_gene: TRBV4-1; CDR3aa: CASSGIPRRAWAFF
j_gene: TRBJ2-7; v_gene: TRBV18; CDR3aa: CASSPGLGLAGGHEQYF
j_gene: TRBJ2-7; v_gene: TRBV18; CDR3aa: CASSPPVDYEQYF
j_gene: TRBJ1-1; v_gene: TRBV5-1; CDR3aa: CASSSYYGALNTEAFF
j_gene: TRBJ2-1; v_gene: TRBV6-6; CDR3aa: CASSSNSYNEQFF
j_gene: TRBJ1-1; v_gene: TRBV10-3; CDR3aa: CASGSWQTEAFF
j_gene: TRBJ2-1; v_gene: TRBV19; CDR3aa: CASRAGQIYNEQFF
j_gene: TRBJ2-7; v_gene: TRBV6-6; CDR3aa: CASSSDHTGDEQYF
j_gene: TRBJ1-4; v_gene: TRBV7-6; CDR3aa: CASSSQIGGPNEKLFF
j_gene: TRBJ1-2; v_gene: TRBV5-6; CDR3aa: CASSTGYGYTF
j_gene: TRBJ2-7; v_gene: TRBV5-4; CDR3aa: CASSLDSWAYEQYF
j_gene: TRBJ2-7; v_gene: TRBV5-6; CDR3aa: CASSPWSVPYEQYF
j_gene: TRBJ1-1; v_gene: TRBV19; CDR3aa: CASSMGHLNTEAFF
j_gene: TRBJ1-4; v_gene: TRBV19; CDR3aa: CASIPGEGTTNEKLFF
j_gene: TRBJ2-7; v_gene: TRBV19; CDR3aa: CASSASGPTDEQYF
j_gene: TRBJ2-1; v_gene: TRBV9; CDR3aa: CASSVGPNNEQFF
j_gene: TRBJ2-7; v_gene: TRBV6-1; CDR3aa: CASSEGLAGDYEQYF
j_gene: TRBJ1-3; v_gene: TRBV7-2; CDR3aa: CASSLDGPRNTIYF
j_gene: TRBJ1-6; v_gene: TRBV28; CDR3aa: CASSLNGQFNSPLHF
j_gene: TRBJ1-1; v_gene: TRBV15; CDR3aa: CATRGALRGTEAFF
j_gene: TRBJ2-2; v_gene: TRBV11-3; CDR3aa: CASSLGTSANTGELFF
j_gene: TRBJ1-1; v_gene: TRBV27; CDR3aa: CASAEGMNTEAFF
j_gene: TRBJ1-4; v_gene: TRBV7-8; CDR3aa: CASRRDRGDEKLFF
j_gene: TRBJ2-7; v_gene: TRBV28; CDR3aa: CASSFPIGRSYEQYF
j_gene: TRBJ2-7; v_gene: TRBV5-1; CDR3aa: CASSLGGYEQYF
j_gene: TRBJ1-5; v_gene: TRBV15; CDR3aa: CATSRDPSRAQHF
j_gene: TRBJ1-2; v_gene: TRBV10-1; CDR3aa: CASPGTDDNYGYTF
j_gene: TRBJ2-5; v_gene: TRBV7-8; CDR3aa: CASSPAARQETQYF
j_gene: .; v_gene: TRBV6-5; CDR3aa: CASSYWQGSYEQYF
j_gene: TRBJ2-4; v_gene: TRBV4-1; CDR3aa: CASSSRTGSTIQYF
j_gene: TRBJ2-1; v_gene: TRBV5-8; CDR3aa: CASSFLYGGLADNEQFF
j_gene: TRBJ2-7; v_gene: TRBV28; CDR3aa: CASSGTGGLSYEQYF
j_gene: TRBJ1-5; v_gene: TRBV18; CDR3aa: CASSPRGQGGTYSNQPQHF
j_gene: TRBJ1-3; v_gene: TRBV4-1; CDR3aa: CASSPLEAGNTIYF
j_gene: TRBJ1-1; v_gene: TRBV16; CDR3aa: CASSQGGVAFFTEAFF
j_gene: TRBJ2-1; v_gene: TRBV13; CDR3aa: CASSPGRYNEQFF
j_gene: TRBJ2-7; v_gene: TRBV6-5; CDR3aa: CASSYSSSYEQYF
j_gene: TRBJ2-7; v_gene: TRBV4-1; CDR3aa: CASRPVGAYEQYF
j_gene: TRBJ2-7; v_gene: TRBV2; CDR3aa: CASNGQGGSYEQYF
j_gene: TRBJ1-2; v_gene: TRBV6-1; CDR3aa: CASSGGGGYGYTF
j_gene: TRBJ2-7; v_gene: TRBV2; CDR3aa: CASGAGLAVPWEQYF
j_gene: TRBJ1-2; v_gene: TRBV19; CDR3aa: CASSTQGVPNYGYTF
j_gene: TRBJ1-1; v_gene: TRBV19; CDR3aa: CASSMDPVGMNTEAFF
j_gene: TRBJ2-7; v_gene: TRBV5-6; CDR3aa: CASSHNPFYEQYF
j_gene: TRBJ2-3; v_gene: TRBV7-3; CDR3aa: CASSLGAGDTDTQYF